This T cell receptor (beta chain) emerged from a study of T cell responses to AZD1222 COVID-19 vaccine (dated by TCRdb to the early 2020s). About the study as a whole: AZD1222 recipients given second doses at about 4 weeks or at about 12 weeks were pooled, since spike-specific TCR depth and breadth were not found to differ between the two schedules. Trial participants were enrolled by age into subgroups of 18-55, 56-69 and 70-plus years, and about 150, 27 and 61 TCR-sequenced participants, respectively, were included in these subgroups. TCR sequencing covered more than 230 trial participants: 200 to 210 given two doses of AZD1222 and about 26 given two doses of MenACWY control vaccine. Here is what the overall study found, with its caveats: Because no samples from the day 14 peak response were available, repertoires could be characterized only after the peak T cell response. The whole spike protein was spanned by vaccine-associated CD4 TCRs, and dominant responses were seen in regions 160-218 and 743-854. A significant rise in spike-specific TCR breadth and depth was observed after two AZD1222 doses relative to day 0 and relative to MenACWY recipients. Conclusions about previously exposed vaccinees are limited because only a handful of AZD1222 recipients were SARS-CoV-2 seropositive at baseline. Most participants were white British and females outnumbered males, and the authors suggested that clonal diversity may have been underestimated. In the small 56-69-year group, the increase in depth fell short of significance, most likely because of low power. Reportedly, close to half of the unique spike-specific TCRs recognized epitopes lying outside the regions that are mutated in the B.1.351 and B.1.1.7 variants.

The CDR1 and CDR2 encoded by the germline V gene (reference sequence) are MNHEY and SMNVEV. The cysteine opens and the phenylalanine closes a CDR3 of 15 amino acids. The sequence is cut down to CDR3 DNA, 45 bases in frame from base 1. Relative to germline, V is 7 bases shorter and J is 7 bases shorter, with 22 bases between their ends. The CDR3 regions of human TCRbeta chains were analyzed by immunosequencing. The study's own analysis went as follows. Repertoire TCRs were matched against a reference library of SARS-CoV-2-specific TCRs generated with the MIRA antigen-specificity platform. Breadth was defined as the fraction of unique TCRs that were SARS-CoV-2-associated, and depth was defined as the fraction of total T cells that were SARS-CoV-2-associated. Using the MIRA data, each spike-specific TCR was mapped to the spike region that the TCR reacts to and placed in a CD4 or CD8 class. Log10-transformed breadth and depth values were compared by one-way ANOVA with Sidak's multiple comparisons tests. The source is immuneACCESS, and TCRdb retained only in-frame sequences with V and J called. Part of the clones is not carried over; for the studies checked, unresolved V genes explain less than half of this, and the remainder is unexplained. For V, J and clone size, that table is used; D and trimming come from the DNA. The sample table shows around 100,000 clones, and about 93% are seen once. The top ten clonotypes cover 4.5% to 5% of the sample.

In the case of this clone: Its antigen remains undetermined. No much larger clonotype is one base removed from it; base qualities were not supplied.

In light of the paper, this sample's time point label describes: baseline before first vaccination. Vaccinee samples were obtained from the UK trials COV001 and COV002, which included a single-blind randomized controlled phase 2/3 trial of AZD1222 (ChAdOx1 nCoV-19) in healthy adults. For TCRbeta chain sequencing, PBMC samples were collected from trial participants at day 0 and at day 28 after the second dose. The receptor comes from an adult in good health. The sequence links TRBV27 to TRBJ1-2, with a tentative D gene TRBD1 over 6 matching bases. The sequences come from peripheral blood, collected on day 0 of AZD1222 vaccination. CDR3 protein: CASMASGGSGGGYTF. The bases are TGTGCCAGCATGGCTTCGGGGGGCTCTGGTGGTGGCTACACCTTC.